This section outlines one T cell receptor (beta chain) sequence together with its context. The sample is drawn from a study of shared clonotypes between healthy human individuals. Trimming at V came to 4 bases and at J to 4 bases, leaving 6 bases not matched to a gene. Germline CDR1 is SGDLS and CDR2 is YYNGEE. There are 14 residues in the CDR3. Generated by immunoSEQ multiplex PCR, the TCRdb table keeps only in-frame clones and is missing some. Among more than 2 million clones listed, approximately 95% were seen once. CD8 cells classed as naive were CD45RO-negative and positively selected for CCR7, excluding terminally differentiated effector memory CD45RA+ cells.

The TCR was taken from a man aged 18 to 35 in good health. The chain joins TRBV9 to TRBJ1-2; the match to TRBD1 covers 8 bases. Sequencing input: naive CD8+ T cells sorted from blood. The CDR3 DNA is TGTGCCAGCAGCCTCAACGGACAGGGCTATGGCTACACCTTC. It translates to CASSLNGQGYGYTF.